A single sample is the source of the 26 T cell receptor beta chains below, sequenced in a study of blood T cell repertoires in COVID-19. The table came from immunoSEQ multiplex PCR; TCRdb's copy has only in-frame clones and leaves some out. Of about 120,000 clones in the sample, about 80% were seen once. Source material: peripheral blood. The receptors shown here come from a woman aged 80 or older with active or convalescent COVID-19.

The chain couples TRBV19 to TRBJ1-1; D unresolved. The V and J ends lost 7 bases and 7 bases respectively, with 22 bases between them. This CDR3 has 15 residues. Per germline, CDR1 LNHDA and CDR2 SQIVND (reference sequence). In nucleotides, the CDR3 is TGTGCCAGTAAGGACCTGAGCCTTCGGGAGGGTGAAGCTTTCTTT. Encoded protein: CASKDLSLREGEAFF.

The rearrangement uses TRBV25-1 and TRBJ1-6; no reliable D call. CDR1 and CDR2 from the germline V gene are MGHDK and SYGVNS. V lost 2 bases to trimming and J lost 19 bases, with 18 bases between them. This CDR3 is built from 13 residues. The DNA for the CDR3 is TGTGCCAGCAGTGAAACCTGGACGAGCGGGCTGCACTTT. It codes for CASSETWTSGLHF.

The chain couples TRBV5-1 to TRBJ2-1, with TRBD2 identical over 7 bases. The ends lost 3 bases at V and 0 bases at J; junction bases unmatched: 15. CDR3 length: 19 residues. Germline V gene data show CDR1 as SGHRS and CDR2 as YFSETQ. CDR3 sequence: CASSWALPGLSRSYNEQFF. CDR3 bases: TGCGCCAGCAGCTGGGCCCTTCCGGGACTATCCCGCTCCTACAATGAGCAGTTCTTC. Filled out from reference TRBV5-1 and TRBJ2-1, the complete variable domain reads KAGVTQTPRYLIKTRGQQVTLSCSPISGHRSVSWYQQTPGQGLQFLFEYFSETQRNKGNFPGRFSGRQFSNSRSEMNVSTLELGDSALYLCASSWALPGLSRSYNEQFFGPGTRLTVL.

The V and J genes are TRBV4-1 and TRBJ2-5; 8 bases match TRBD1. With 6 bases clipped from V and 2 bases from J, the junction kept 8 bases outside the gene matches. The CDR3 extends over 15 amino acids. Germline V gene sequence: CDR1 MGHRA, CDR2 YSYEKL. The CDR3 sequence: CASSRQGLGQETQYF. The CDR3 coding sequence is TGCGCCAGCAGTCGACAGGGGTTGGGGCAAGAGACCCAGTACTTC.

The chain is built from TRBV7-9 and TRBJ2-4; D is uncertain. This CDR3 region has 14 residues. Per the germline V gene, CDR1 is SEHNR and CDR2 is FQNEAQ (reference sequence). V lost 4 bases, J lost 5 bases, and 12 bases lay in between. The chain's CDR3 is CASSSRQWENIQYF. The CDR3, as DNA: TGTGCCAGCAGCTCGCGGCAGTGGGAAAACATTCAGTACTTC.

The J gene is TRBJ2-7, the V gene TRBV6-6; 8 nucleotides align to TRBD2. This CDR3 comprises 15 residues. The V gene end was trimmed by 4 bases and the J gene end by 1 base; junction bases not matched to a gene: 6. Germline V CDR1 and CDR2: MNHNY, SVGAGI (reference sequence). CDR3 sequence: CASSSPGGISYEQYF. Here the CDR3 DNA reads TGTGCCAGCAGTTCCCCGGGGGGGATATCCTACGAGCAGTACTTC.

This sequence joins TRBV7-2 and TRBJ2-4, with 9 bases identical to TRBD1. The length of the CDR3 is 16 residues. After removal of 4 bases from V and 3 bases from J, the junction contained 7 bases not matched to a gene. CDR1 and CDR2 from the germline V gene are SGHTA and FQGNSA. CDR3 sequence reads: CASSSRDREVKNIQYF. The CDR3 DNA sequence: TGTGCCAGCAGCTCCCGGGACAGGGAGGTCAAAAACATTCAGTACTTC.

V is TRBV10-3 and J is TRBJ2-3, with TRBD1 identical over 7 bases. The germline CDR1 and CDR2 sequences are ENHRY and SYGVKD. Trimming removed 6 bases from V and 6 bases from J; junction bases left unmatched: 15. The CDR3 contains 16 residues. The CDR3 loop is CAIRARDRVFSDTQYF. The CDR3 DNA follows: TGTGCCATCAGGGCCCGGGACAGAGTCTTTTCCGATACGCAGTATTTT.

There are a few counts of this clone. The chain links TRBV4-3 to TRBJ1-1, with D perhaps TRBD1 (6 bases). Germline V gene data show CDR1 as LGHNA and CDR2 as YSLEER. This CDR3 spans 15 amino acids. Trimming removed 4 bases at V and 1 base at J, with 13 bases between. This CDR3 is CASSRADRRNTEAFF. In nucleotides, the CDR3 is TGCGCCAGCAGCCGAGCAGACAGGAGGAACACTGAAGCTTTCTTT.

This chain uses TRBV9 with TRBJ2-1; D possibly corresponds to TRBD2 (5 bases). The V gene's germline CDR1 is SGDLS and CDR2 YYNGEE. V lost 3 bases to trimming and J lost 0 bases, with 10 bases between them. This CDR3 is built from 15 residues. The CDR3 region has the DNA TGTGCCAGCAGCGGAACTAGTAACTCCTACAATGAGCAGTTCTTC. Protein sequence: CASSGTSNSYNEQFF. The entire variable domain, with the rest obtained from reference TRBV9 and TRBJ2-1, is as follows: DSGVTQTPKHLITATGQRVTLRCSPRSGDLSVYWYQQSLDQGLQFLIQYYNGEERAKGNILERFSAQQFPDLHSELNLSSLELGDSALYFCASSGTSNSYNEQFFGPGTRLTVL.

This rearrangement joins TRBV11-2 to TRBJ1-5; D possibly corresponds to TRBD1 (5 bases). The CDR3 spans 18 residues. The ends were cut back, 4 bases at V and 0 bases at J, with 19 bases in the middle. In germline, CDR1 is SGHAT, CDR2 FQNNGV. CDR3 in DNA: TGTGCCAGCAGCTCCGGTACCGCGAGCGGGGCTAGCAATCAGCCCCAGCATTTT. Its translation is CASSSGTASGASNQPQHF.

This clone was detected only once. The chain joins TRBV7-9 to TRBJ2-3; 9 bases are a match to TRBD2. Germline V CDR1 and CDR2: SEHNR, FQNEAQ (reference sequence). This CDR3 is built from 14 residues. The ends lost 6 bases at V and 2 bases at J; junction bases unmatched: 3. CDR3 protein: CASRLAGITDTQYF. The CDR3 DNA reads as TGTGCCAGCAGGCTAGCGGGAATCACAGATACGCAGTATTTT. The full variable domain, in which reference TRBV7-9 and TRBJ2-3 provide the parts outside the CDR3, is DTGVSQNPRHKITKRGQNVTFRCDPISEHNRLYWYRQTLGQGPEFLTYFQNEAQLEKSRLLSDRFSAERPKGSFSTLEIQRTEQGDSAMYLCASRLAGITDTQYFGPGTRLTVL.

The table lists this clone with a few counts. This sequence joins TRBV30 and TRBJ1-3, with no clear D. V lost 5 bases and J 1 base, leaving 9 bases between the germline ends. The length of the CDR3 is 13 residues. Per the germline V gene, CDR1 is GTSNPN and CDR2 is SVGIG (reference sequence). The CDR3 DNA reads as TGTGCCTGGGTCCGACTATCTGGAAACACCATATATTTT. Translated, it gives CAWVRLSGNTIYF.

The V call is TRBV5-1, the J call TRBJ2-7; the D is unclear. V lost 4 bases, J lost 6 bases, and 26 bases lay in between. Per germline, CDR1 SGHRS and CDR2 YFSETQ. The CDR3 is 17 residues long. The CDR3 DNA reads TGCGCCAGCAGCCCGCGAGGTCCAGCTCGGCAAGAAAGCGAGCAGTACTTC. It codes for CASSPRGPARQESEQYF. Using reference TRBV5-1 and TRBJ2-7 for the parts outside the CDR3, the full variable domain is KAGVTQTPRYLIKTRGQQVTLSCSPISGHRSVSWYQQTPGQGLQFLFEYFSETQRNKGNFPGRFSGRQFSNSRSEMNVSTLELGDSALYLCASSPRGPARQESEQYFGPGTRLTVT.

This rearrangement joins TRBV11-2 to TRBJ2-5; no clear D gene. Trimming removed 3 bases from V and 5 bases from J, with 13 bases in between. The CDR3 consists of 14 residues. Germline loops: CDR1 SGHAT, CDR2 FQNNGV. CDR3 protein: CASSLLLRSETQYF. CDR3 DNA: TGTGCCAGCAGCTTGTTATTGAGGAGCGAGACCCAGTACTTC.

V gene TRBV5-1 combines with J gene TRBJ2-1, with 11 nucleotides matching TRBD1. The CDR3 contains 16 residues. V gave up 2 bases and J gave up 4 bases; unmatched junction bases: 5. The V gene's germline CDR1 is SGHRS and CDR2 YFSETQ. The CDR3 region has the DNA TGCGCCAGCAGCTTTGCGGGGACAGGGGGGTACAATGAGCAGTTCTTC. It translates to CASSFAGTGGYNEQFF.

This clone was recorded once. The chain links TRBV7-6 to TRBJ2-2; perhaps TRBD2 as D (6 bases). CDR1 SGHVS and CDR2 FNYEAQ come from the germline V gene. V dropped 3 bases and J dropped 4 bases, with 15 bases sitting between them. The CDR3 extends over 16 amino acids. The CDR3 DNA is TGTGCCAGCAGCTTGGAGGCAGGGAGGATCACCGGGGAGCTGTTTTTT. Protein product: CASSLEAGRITGELFF. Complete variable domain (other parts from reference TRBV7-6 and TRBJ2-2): GAGVSQSPRYKVTKRGQDVALRCDPISGHVSLYWYRQALGQGPEFLTYFNYEAQQDKSGLPNDRFSAERPEGSISTLTIQRTEQRDSAMYRCASSLEAGRITGELFFGEGSRLTVL.

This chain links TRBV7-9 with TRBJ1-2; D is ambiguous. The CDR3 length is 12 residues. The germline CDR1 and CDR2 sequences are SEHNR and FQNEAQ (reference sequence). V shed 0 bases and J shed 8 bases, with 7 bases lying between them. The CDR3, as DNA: TGTGCCAGCAGCTTAGCGTTCGGGGGCTACACCTTC. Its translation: CASSLAFGGYTF.

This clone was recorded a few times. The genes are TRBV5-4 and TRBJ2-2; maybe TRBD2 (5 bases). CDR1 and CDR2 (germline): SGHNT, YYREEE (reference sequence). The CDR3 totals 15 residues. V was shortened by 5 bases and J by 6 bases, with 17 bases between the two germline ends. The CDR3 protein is CASRPDYPDAGELFF. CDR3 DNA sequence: TGTGCCAGCAGACCCGACTACCCTGACGCCGGGGAGCTGTTTTTT.

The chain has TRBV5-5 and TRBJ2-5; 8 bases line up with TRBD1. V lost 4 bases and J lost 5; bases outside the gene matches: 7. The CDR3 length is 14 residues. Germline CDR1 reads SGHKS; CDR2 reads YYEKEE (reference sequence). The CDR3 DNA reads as TGTGCCAGCAGCCCCGGACAGGGACAGGAGACCCAGTACTTC. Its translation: CASSPGQGQETQYF.

CDR3 bases: TGTGCCAGAAGCTTTGCGGACTCCAATAGGAACACTGAAGCTTTCTTT. This translates into CARSFADSNRNTEAFF. The chain links TRBV5-3 to TRBJ1-1; no firm D call. TRBV5-3 is given ORF status, its function remaining uncertain. The length of the CDR3 is 16 residues. V lost 2 bases to trimming and J lost 1 base, with 15 bases between them.

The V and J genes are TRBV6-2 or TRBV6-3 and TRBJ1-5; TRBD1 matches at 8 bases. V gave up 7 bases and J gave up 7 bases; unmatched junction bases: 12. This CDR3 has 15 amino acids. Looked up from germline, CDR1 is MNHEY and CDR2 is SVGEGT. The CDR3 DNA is TGTGCCAGCAACCCCCTACAGGGGGAAAACCAGCCCCAGCATTTT. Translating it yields CASNPLQGENQPQHF.

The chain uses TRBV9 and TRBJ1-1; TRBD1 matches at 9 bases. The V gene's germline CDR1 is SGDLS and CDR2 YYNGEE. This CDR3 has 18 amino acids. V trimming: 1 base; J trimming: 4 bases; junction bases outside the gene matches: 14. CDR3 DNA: TGTGCCAGCAGCGTAACAGGACAGGGGCCGTCGCAGGGCACTGAAGCTTTCTTT. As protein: CASSVTGQGPSQGTEAFF.

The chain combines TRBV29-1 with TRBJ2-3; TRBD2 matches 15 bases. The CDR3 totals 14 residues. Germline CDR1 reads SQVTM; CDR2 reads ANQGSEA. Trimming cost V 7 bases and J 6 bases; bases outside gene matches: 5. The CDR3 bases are TGCAGCGCGGGACTAGCGGGAGGTGTGGATACGCAGTATTTT. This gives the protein CSAGLAGGVDTQYF.

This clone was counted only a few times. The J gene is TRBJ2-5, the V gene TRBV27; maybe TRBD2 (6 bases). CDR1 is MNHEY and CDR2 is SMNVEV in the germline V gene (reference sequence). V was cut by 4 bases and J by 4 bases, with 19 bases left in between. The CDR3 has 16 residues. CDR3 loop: CASSSSGSSVGETQYF. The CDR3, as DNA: TGTGCCAGCAGTTCGTCCGGGAGTTCAGTCGGAGAGACCCAGTACTTC.

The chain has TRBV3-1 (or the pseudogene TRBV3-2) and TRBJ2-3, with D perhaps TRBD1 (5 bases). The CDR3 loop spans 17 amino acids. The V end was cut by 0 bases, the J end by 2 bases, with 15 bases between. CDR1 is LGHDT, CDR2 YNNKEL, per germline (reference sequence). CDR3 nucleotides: TGTGCCAGCAGCCAAGAATGGCAGGGTAAAGCCACAGATACGCAGTATTTT. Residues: CASSQEWQGKATDTQYF.